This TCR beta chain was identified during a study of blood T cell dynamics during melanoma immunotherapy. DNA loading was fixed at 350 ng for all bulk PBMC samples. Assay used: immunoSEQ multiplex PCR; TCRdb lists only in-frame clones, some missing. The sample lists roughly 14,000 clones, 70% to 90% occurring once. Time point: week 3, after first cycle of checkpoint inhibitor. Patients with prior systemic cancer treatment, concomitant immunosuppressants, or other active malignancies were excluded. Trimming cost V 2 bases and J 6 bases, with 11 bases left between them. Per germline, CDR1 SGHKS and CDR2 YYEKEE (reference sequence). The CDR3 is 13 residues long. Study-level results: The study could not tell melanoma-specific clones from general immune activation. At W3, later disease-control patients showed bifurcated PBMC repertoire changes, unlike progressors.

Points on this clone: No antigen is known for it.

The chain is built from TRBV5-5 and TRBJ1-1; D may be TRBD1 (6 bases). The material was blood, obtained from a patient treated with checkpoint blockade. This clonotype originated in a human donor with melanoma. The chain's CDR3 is CASSLRTVPEAFF. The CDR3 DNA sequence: TGTGCCAGCAGCTTACGGACAGTGCCTGAAGCTTTCTTT.